The clone carrying this T cell receptor beta chain was seen ten or more times. Its antigen is unidentified. Uncontrolled infection, other autoimmune disease, pregnancy or lactation barred patients from enrollment. Each diagnosis was grounded in clinical symptoms, serum thyroxine and TRAb, thyroid ultrasound, and orbital computed tomography. From 8.5 to 10 ml of fresh peripheral blood, PBMCs were isolated. The sample belongs to a study of T cells in Graves' hyperthyroidism and ophthalmopathy. Regarding the study as a whole: Before onset, ophthalmopathy was predicted by the model a median around 6 months earlier.

With 4 bases removed from V and 0 bases from J, the gap between germline ends came to 10 bases. Per germline, CDR1 SQVTM and CDR2 ANQGSEA. This CDR3 spans 13 amino acids. RNA transcripts provided the source from which TCR beta CDR3 regions were amplified. The HTBI primer set was used in a first-round RT-PCR of the TCR CDR3. TCRdb reanalysed the multiplex PCR reads using MiXCR and keeps one entry per CDR3 protein. The table lists 360,000 or so distinct CDR3 sequences, 15% to 20% of them singletons. This receptor was taken from a woman between 40 and 55 years old with Graves' ophthalmopathy. The V and J genes are TRBV29-1 and TRBJ2-7, with D tentatively TRBD1 or TRBD2 (5 bases each). The material sequenced was blood. The CDR3 here is CSVVGAASYEQYF. CDR3 in DNA: TGCAGCGTTGTCGGGGCGGCCTCCTACGAGCAGTACTTC.